Following are 23 T cell receptor beta chains from one sample sequenced in a study of early T cells in non-severe SARS-CoV-2 infection (dated by TCRdb to about 2021). Receptors were amplified or captured by 5' RACE. The reads were generated on a NextSeq 500. The raw public reads went through TCRdb reprocessing: fastp at Q25, MiXCR clone calling, in-frame beta chains kept. Records with the same CDR3 protein are collapsed into one entry carrying the most frequent genes and DNA. The sample table shows tens of thousands of distinct CDR3 sequences, and approximately 13% are seen once. In total, the top ten clones hold roughly 5.3% of the sample. The sequencing input was whole blood. The receptors here all came from an adult who was a healthcare worker with PCR-confirmed SARS-CoV-2 infection or an uninfected control (not recorded which).

In its sample, this clonotype was seen a few times. The genes are TRBV11-2 and TRBJ2-7, with unresolved D. Germline V CDR1 and CDR2: SGHAT, FQNNGV. Trimming removed 5 bases at V and 6 bases at J, with 8 bases between. The CDR3 spans 11 residues. The CDR3 here is CASSMEFEQYF. The CDR3 coding sequence is TGTGCCAGCAGCATGGAATTCGAGCAGTACTTC.

CDR3 DNA: TGCGCCAGCAGCCTATACAGGGGGGGTACGGATTCACCCCTCCACTTT. It yields the protein CASSLYRGGTDSPLHF. The V gene is TRBV5-1, the J gene TRBJ1-6; TRBD1 aligns across 8 bases. Germline CDR1 is SGHRS and CDR2 is YFSETQ. V shed 4 bases, J shed 8 bases, and the junction held 11 bases outside the gene matches. This CDR3 region has 16 residues.

This clonotype was recorded many times. The chain recombines TRBV7-9 with TRBJ2-1; a possible D gene is TRBD2 (6 bases). The length of the CDR3 is 17 residues. From germline, CDR1 is SEHNR and CDR2 FQNEAQ (reference sequence). Trimming took off 1 base at V and 2 bases at J, with 15 bases between the two ends. CDR3 amino acids: CASSLGAGRETYNEQFF. In DNA form, the CDR3 reads TGTGCCAGCAGCTTAGGGGCCGGGCGGGAAACCTACAATGAGCAGTTCTTC. The entire variable domain, with the rest obtained from reference TRBV7-9 and TRBJ2-1, is as follows: DTGVSQNPRHKITKRGQNVTFRCDPISEHNRLYWYRQTLGQGPEFLTYFQNEAQLEKSRLLSDRFSAERPKGSFSTLEIQRTEQGDSAMYLCASSLGAGRETYNEQFFGPGTRLTVL.

This clonotype has a count of ten or more. The chain recombines TRBV6-6 with TRBJ1-1, with D possibly being TRBD1 (6 bases). CDR1 and CDR2 from the germline V gene are MNHNY and SVGAGI (reference sequence). The CDR3 is made up of 12 amino acids. Trimming stripped 8 bases from V and 6 bases from J, with 13 bases between. The CDR3 DNA reads TGTGCCAGCGCCGACAGGAGGGCTGAAGCTTTCTTT. Translation gives CASADRRAEAFF.

This clonotype was seen repeatedly, ten times or more. The rearrangement joins TRBV6-4 to TRBJ2-3, with a tentative D call TRBD2 (5 bases). Looked up from germline, CDR1 is MRHNA and CDR2 is SNTAGT. This CDR3 has 14 amino acids. The V gene lost 4 bases and the J gene lost 2 bases, with 10 bases spanning the gap. The CDR3 nucleotides read TGTGCCAGCAGTGCCGGGGAGACCACAGATACGCAGTATTTT. Its protein is CASSAGETTDTQYF.

This clonotype showed up many times. This chain links TRBV7-2 with TRBJ2-1; 14 nucleotides match TRBD2. CDR1 is SGHTA and CDR2 is FQGNSA in the germline V gene. Germline trimming cut 8 bases from V and 7 bases from J; bases unmatched to any gene: 10. There are 16 residues in the CDR3. The CDR3 loop is CASPGTSGSPRNEQFF. CDR3 sequence (DNA): TGTGCCAGCCCCGGGACTAGCGGGAGCCCAAGGAATGAGCAGTTCTTC.

The rearrangement uses TRBV6-1 and TRBJ2-5, with D unresolved. The V end lost 2 bases, the J end lost 2 bases, and 6 bases lay between the germline ends. CDR1 MNHNS and CDR2 SASEGT come from the germline V gene. CDR3 length: 13 residues. CDR3 DNA sequence: TGTGCCAGCAGTGAACTGTATCAAGAGACCCAGTACTTC. This sequence encodes CASSELYQETQYF.

The V and J genes are TRBV5-1 and TRBJ2-3; 9 nucleotides agree with TRBD1. The V gene end was trimmed by 4 bases and the J gene end by 3 bases; junction bases not matched to a gene: 3. The germline gives CDR1 SGHRS, CDR2 YFSETQ. CDR3 length equals 14 residues. The CDR3 is CASSPGTGTDTQYF. The CDR3 DNA sequence: TGCGCCAGCAGCCCTGGGACAGGGACAGATACGCAGTATTTT.

The V call is TRBV20-1, the J call TRBJ2-7; 7 bases are shared with TRBD2. The CDR3 loop spans 14 amino acids. From germline, CDR1 is DFQATT and CDR2 SNEGSKA (reference sequence). J was trimmed by 2 bases and V by 5 bases; bases with no gene match: 9. The CDR3 nucleotides are TGCAGTGCTCCCTTGGGGCGGGGGACCTACGAGCAGTACTTC. Protein: CSAPLGRGTYEQYF.

CDR3 protein: CASSLEVVGSGELFF. The DNA for the CDR3 is TGCGCCAGCAGCTTGGAGGTCGTGGGTTCCGGGGAGCTGTTTTTT. The chain carries TRBV5-1 and TRBJ2-2, with D hard to call. V was trimmed by 0 bases and J by 6 bases, leaving 12 bases between them. Germline CDR1 reads SGHRS; CDR2 reads YFSETQ. This CDR3 is built from 15 residues.

This clonotype appeared many times. CDR3 DNA: TGCGCCAGCAGCCAAGTCGGCATCTATGGCTACACCTTC. Translating gives CASSQVGIYGYTF. The chain is built from TRBV4-3 and TRBJ1-2; D is unresolved. The CDR3 sequence is 13 residues long. From germline, CDR1 is LGHNA and CDR2 YSLEER. V was shortened by 1 base and J by 4 bases, with 7 bases between the two germline ends.

CDR3 loop: CSARDDISKETQYF. The CDR3 DNA reads as TGCAGTGCTAGAGACGACATATCAAAAGAGACCCAGTACTTC. The chain combines TRBV20-1 with TRBJ2-5; unclear D gene. Trimming left V 0 bases short and J 3 bases short, with 11 bases between. Germline V gives CDR1 DFQATT, CDR2 SNEGSKA (reference sequence). The CDR3 runs to 14 residues.

This clonotype appeared many times. The chain joins TRBV9 to TRBJ2-3; 12 bases align to TRBD2. CDR1 and CDR2 from the germline V gene are SGDLS and YYNGEE. CDR3 size: 17 residues. The ends lost 5 bases at V and 0 bases at J; junction bases unmatched: 7. The CDR3 spells CASSPSGGAASTDTQYF. In DNA, the CDR3 is TGTGCCAGCAGTCCTAGCGGGGGGGCGGCTAGCACAGATACGCAGTATTTT.

The rearrangement joins TRBV7-9 to TRBJ2-5; D is uncertain. Looked up from germline, CDR1 is SEHNR and CDR2 is FQNEAQ (reference sequence). V was trimmed by 0 bases and J by 3 bases, leaving 8 bases between them. The CDR3 spans 14 residues. The CDR3 nucleotides are TGTGCCAGCAGCTTAGCAACCAAAAAAGAGACCCAGTACTTC. Amino acids: CASSLATKKETQYF.

In its sample, this clonotype was seen many times. The rearrangement uses TRBV5-1 and TRBJ2-1; 9 bases line up with TRBD2. CDR3 length: 15 amino acids. Trimming took 2 bases from V and 6 from J; bases not matched to a gene: 6. The germline CDR1 and CDR2 sequences are SGHRS and YFSETQ. CDR3 protein: CASSFEGLASNEQFF. CDR3 DNA: TGCGCCAGCAGCTTCGAAGGACTAGCGAGCAATGAGCAGTTCTTC.

This clonotype was seen at least ten times. This chain connects TRBV18 to TRBJ2-2; D might be TRBD1 (6 bases). Trimming pared 0 bases from V and 2 bases from J, leaving 13 bases between. The CDR3 runs to 17 residues. The germline V gene has CDR1 KGHSH and CDR2 LQKENI. The CDR3 nucleotides read TGTGCCAGCTCACCACCGTCAACAGGGTCTAACACCGGGGAGCTGTTTTTT. Protein: CASSPPSTGSNTGELFF.

This clonotype was observed a handful of times. The chain couples TRBV6-2 or TRBV6-3 to TRBJ2-3, with no clear D. The germline CDR1 and CDR2 sequences are MNHEY and SVGEGT. CDR3 length: 15 residues. Trimming took off 3 bases at V and 1 base at J, with 11 bases between the two ends. CDR3 sequence (DNA): TGTGCCAGCAGTTATGTGGGGTCCCGCACAGATACGCAGTATTTT. It encodes CASSYVGSRTDTQYF.

The genes are TRBV6-5 and TRBJ2-6; D is possibly TRBD1 (6 bases). Trimming left V 0 bases short and J 2 bases short, with 11 bases between. This CDR3 spans 17 amino acids. CDR1 and CDR2 from the germline V gene are MNHEY and SVGAGI. DNA for the CDR3: TGTGCCAGCAGTTACTCGGGGGCAGGGCCTGGGGCCAACGTCCTGACTTTC. As protein: CASSYSGAGPGANVLTF.

This clonotype was observed a handful of times. The rearrangement joins TRBV5-1 to TRBJ2-7, with 8 bases aligning to TRBD2. CDR1 and CDR2 (germline): SGHRS, YFSETQ. The CDR3 totals 15 residues. V lost 2 bases, J lost 2 bases, and 6 bases stayed unmatched. DNA of the CDR3: TGCGCCAGCAGCTTATCAGCGGGGGACACCTACGAGCAGTACTTC. It translates to CASSLSAGDTYEQYF.

The chain is built from TRBV11-2 and TRBJ2-7; 10 bases match TRBD1. Germline CDR1 is SGHAT and CDR2 is FQNNGV. CDR3 length equals 14 residues. The V segment lost 5 bases and the J segment 4 bases; nucleotides outside the gene matches: 5. The CDR3 sequence: CASSEGTGAYEQYF. In DNA, the CDR3 is TGTGCCAGCAGCGAGGGGACAGGGGCGTACGAGCAGTACTTC.

Concerning this clonotype: This may stem from a read error, because a much larger clone lies one nucleotide away. This likely comes from a read error, as the CDR3 has no conserved phenylalanine or tryptophan at its end. The chain employs TRBV5-5 and TRBJ2-3; D is possibly TRBD2 (5 bases). The CDR3 loop spans 14 amino acids. The germline V and J ends were trimmed by 4 bases and 10 bases, with 19 bases remaining between them. Germline V gives CDR1 SGHKS, CDR2 YYEKEE (reference sequence). The CDR3 loop is CASSLSLRTEAQYL. CDR3 coding DNA: TGTGCCAGCAGCCTATCCCTACGGACGGAGGCGCAGTATTTA.

This clonotype showed up many times. CDR3 in DNA: TGTGCCAGCAGCTTAGAAGATGCGGGCCTTCAGCCCCAGCATTTT. Its translation: CASSLEDAGLQPQHF. The chain recombines TRBV7-2 with TRBJ1-5; D unresolved. With 1 base removed from V and 6 bases from J, the gap between germline ends came to 13 bases. Germline CDR1 and CDR2: SGHTA and FQGNSA. The CDR3 is 15 amino acids.

This clonotype was observed a handful of times. V usage is TRBV5-1 and J usage is TRBJ2-7; no clear D. The germline V and J ends were trimmed by 0 bases and 6 bases, with 13 bases remaining between them. This CDR3 comprises 14 residues. The germline V gene encodes CDR1 SGHRS and CDR2 YFSETQ. Written as DNA, the CDR3 is TGCGCCAGCAGCTTGGACCCCAGCGTGGCCGAGCAGTACTTC. It codes for CASSLDPSVAEQYF. The variable domain in full, completed from reference TRBV5-1 and TRBJ2-7, reads KAGVTQTPRYLIKTRGQQVTLSCSPISGHRSVSWYQQTPGQGLQFLFEYFSETQRNKGNFPGRFSGRQFSNSRSEMNVSTLELGDSALYLCASSLDPSVAEQYFGPGTRLTVT.